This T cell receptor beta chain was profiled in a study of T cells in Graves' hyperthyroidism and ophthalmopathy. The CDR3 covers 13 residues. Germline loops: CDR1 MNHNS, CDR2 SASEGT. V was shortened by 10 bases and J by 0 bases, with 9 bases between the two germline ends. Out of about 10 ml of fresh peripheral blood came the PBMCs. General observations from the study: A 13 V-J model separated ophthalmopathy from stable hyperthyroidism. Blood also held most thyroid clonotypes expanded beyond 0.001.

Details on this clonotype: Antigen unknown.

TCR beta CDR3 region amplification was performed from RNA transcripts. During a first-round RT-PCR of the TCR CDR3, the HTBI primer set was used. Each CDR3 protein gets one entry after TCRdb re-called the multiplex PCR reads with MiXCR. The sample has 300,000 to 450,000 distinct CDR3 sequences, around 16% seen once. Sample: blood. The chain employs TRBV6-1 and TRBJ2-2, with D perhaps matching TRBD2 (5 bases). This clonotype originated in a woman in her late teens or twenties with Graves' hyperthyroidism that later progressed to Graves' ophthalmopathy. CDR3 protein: CATFSANTGELFF. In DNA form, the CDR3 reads TGTGCCACCTTTAGCGCGAACACCGGGGAGCTGTTTTTT.